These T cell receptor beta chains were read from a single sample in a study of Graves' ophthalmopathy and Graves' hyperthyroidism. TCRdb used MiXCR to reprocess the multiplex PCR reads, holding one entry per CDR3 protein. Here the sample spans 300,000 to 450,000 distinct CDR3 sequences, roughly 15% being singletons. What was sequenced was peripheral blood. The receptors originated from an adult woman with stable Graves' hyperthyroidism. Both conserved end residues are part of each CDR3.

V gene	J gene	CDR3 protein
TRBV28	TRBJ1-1	CASSLSGGSNAEAFF
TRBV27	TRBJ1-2	CASSPKGRGRYGYTF
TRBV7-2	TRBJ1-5	CASSLREAQPQHF
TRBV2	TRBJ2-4	CASSDEAATGNIQYF
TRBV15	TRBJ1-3	CATRMDTGTGVGNTIYF
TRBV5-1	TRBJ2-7	CASRLGHRYEQYF
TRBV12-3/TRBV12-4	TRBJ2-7	CASRAGSYEQYF
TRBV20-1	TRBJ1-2	CSASLQGALGYTF
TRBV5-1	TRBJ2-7	CASSLYGGFYEQYF
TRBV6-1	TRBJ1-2	CASRRGTGNYGYTF
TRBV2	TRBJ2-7	CASSFGQGTDEQYF
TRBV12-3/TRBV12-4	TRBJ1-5	CASSWDIRDWYSNQPQHF